The rows below give T cell receptor beta chains drawn from one sample of a study of beta chain features in type 1 diabetes. Libraries were prepared by immunoSEQ multiplex PCR; TCRdb keeps only in-frame clonotypes and omits some of them. The table records hundreds of thousands of clones, around an eighth of them present only once. The sequenced sample consisted of naive CD4+ T cells from blood. The receptors come from a man younger than 35 with type 1 diabetes. The CDR3 runs from the conserved cysteine through the conserved F or W. Size is stated for part of the rows, as once, few or many counts, or as a class when the clone is expanded.

.,17,TRBJ2-3,TRBV5-1,CASSPLTSGTSTDTQYF
.,11,TRBJ1-1,TRBV10-3,CAISGYTEAFF
.,13,TRBJ2-5,TRBV28,CASSLWAAKTQYF
few,13,TRBJ2-1,TRBV13,CASRERGYNEQFF
.,13,TRBJ1-1,TRBV11-2,CASGQNGRTEAFF
few,14,TRBJ2-3,TRBV2,CASSPDRATDTQYF
.,15,TRBJ2-4,TRBV4-1,CASSQGAPVGDIQYF
few,14,TRBJ2-6,TRBV7-9,CASSDWTGPNVLTF
few,14,TRBJ2-3,TRBV4-3,CASSRMGSTDTQYF
few,13,TRBJ2-1,TRBV5-1,CASSIDGYNEQFF
.,15,TRBJ2-1,TRBV7-7,CASSQSGGRGNEQFF
.,14,TRBJ1-1,TRBV4-3,CASSQESRDTEAFF
.,17,TRBJ1-5,TRBV7-9,CASSLGALGGPWQPQHF
.,16,TRBJ2-3,TRBV7-3,CASSYIRDSRTDTQYF
once,15,TRBJ2-3,TRBV7-9,CASSWPGQGADTQYF
.,14,TRBJ2-7,TRBV5-1,CATRLSPSSYEQYF
.,15,TRBJ2-1,TRBV11-2,CASSLGRYSEGEQFF
few,15,TRBJ2-2,TRBV10-1,CASSPDWKNTGELFF